This T cell receptor beta chain was documented in a study of cytomegalovirus exposure and HLA in healthy donors. The CDR3 sequence is 13 residues long. V dropped 3 bases and J dropped 8 bases, with 11 bases sitting between them. Germline V lookup: CDR1 LNHDA, CDR2 SQIVND (reference sequence). Repertoires were generated with immunoSEQ multiplex PCR, while TCRdb's copy carries only in-frame clones and drops some. The repertoire holds some 90,000 clones, about 96% seen once, with about 0.8% in the top ten. The sample taken for sequencing was PBMCs. The V gene is TRBV19, the J gene TRBJ1-3; D is unclear. The sequence was obtained from a young man in good health and CMV-seronegative. Here the CDR3 DNA reads TGTGCCAGTAGTATTATAGGAGGTGACACCATATATTTT. Protein product: CASSIIGGDTIYF.